This T cell receptor beta chain appears in the sequencing data of a study of T cells in Graves' hyperthyroidism and ophthalmopathy. Hyperthyroidism in the patients, aged 18 to 65, was newly diagnosed and under 2 months in duration. The CDR3 totals 16 residues. J lost 4 bases, V lost 2 bases, and 8 bases had no gene match. Looked up from germline, CDR1 is DFQATT and CDR2 is SNEGSKA (reference sequence). Authors of the study amplified TCR beta CDR3 regions from RNA transcripts. The HTBI primer set served for first-round RT-PCR of the TCR CDR3. One entry per CDR3 protein results from TCRdb running MiXCR on the multiplex PCR reads. The sample has hundreds of thousands of distinct CDR3 sequences, less than 30% seen once. This clonotype was counted ten times or more.

This chain connects TRBV20-1 to TRBJ2-3; 11 bases are shared with TRBD2. The TCR originated in a middle-aged man with Graves' hyperthyroidism that later progressed to Graves' ophthalmopathy. The sample comprised blood. CDR3 amino acids: CSARPLPLAGADTQYF. The CDR3 region has the DNA TGCAGTGCTAGACCCCTTCCACTAGCGGGAGCAGATACGCAGTATTTT.